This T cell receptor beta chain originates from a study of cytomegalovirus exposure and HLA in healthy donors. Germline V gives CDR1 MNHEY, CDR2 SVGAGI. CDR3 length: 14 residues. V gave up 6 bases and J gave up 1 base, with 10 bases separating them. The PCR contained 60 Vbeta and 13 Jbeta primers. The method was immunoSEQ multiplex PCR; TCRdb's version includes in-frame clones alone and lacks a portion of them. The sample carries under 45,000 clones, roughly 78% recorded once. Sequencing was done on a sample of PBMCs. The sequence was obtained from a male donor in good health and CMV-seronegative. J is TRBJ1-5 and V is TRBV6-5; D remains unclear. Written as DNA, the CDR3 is TGTGCCAGCAGCTCGAGGGCCAGCAATCAGCCCCAGCATTTT. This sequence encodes CASSSRASNQPQHF.